This T cell receptor beta chain emerged from a study of CD8 T cells in ankylosing spondylitis. Overall study findings and caveats: Reactive arthritis synovial fluid and blood previously showed some of these motif variants. Within ankylosing spondylitis blood, a TCR beta motif made up of under 10 highly homologous variants appeared to be characteristic. Peripheral blood held disease-linked clones only at relatively low frequency, and these were CD8+. Matched ankylosing spondylitis synovial fluid reportedly contained a significantly enriched population of disease-linked clones.

Library preparation for TCR beta used quantitative 5'-RACE with molecular barcodes. MiXCR, applied by TCRdb to the 5' RACE reads, yields one record per CDR3 protein. The sample gives under 250,000 distinct CDR3 sequences, 7.3% of which show up once; 11% to 15% is in the top ten. The V end lost 5 bases, the J end lost 0 bases, and 8 bases lay between the germline ends. Germline loops: CDR1 MNHEY, CDR2 SMNVEV (reference sequence). The CDR3 length is 14 residues. This clonotype appeared many times. Its specificity is not known. The receptor's source is a male donor with ankylosing spondylitis. The chain employs TRBV27 and TRBJ1-3; perhaps TRBD1 as D (6 bases). Sequenced input: blood, either unsorted or a sorted T cell fraction (not recorded which). Here the CDR3 reads CASSQDSSGNTIYF. CDR3 bases: TGTGCCAGCAGTCAGGACAGCTCTGGAAACACCATATATTTT.